This T cell receptor (beta chain) emerged from a study of blood T cells in healthy people across ages. Study conclusions and caveats: With naive T cell percentage, TCR beta diversity showed a strong correlation.

The V and J ends lost 5 bases and 2 bases, in that order; junction bases with no gene match: 3. From germline, CDR1 is SGHTA and CDR2 FQGNSA. This CDR3 region has 14 residues. A remark on this clonotype: Its antigen is unknown.

For the second PCR, which ran for 7 to 11 cycles, a sample-barcoded 5' primer and a J-beta primer mix were used. TCRdb fed the 5' RACE reads into MiXCR, producing one record per CDR3 protein. Counted here are over a million distinct CDR3 sequences, 45% occurring once; the ten biggest clones make up approximately 20%. The V gene is TRBV7-2, the J gene TRBJ2-1, with TRBD1 matching over 7 bases. The sequenced sample consisted of blood. The receptor comes from a woman aged 60 to 75 in good health. The CDR3 DNA reads TGTGCCAGCAGCGTAACAGGGGCCTACAATGAGCAGTTCTTC. It encodes CASSVTGAYNEQFF.